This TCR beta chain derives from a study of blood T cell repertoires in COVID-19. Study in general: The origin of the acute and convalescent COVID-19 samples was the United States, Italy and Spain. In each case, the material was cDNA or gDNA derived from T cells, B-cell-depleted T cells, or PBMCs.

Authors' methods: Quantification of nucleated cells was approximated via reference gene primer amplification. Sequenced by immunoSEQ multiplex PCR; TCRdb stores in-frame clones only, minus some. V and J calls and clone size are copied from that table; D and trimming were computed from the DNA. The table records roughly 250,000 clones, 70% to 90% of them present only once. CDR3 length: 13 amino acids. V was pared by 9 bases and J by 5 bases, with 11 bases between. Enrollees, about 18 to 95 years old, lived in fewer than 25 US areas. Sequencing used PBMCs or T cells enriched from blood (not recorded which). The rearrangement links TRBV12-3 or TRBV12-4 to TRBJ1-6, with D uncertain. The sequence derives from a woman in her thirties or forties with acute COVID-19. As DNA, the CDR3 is TGTGCCAGTCGGGAGTACCATAATTCACCCCTCCACTTT. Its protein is CASREYHNSPLHF.